This T cell receptor (beta chain) was documented in a study of beta chain features in type 1 diabetes. In its sample, this clone was seen a few times. As yet, its antigen is unknown. V dropped 1 base and J dropped 5 bases, with 15 bases sitting between them. Germline values: CDR1 SGHRS, CDR2 YFSETQ. The CDR3 loop spans 15 amino acids. Overall study findings and caveats: Moderately but significantly shorter TCRB CDR3s were found in Type 1 diabetes patients in all four CD4+ subsets. In type 1 diabetes patients, VDJ junctions had fewer insertions; deletions at these junctions were more frequent.

The investigators reverse transcribed all of the isolated RNA, so they sequenced expressed TCRB transcripts. Assay: immunoSEQ multiplex PCR; the TCRdb copy retains only in-frame clones and omits some. The sample yields 130,000 or so clones, 15% to 20% seen once. The sample comprised central memory CD4+ T cells from blood. The chain has TRBV5-1 and TRBJ2-5, with a weak D call TRBD1 (6 bases). The receptor's source is a man between 18 and 29 years old with type 1 diabetes. The CDR3 region is CASSLSPGARETQYF. The CDR3 DNA reads as TGCGCCAGCAGCTTGAGTCCAGGGGCAAGGGAGACCCAGTACTTC.